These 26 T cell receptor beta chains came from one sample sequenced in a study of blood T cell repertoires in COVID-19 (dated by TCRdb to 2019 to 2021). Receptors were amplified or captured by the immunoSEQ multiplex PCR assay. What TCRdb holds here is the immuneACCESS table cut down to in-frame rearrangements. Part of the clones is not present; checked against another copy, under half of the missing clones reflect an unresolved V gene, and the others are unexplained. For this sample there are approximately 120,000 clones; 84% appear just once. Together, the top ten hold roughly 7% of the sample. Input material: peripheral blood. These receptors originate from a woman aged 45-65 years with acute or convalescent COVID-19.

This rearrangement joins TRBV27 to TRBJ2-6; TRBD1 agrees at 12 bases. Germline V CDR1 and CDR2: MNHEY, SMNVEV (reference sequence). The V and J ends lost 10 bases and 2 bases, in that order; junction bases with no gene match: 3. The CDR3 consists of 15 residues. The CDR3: CATGTGGAGANVLTF. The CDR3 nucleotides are TGTGCCACAGGGACAGGGGGCGCTGGGGCCAACGTCCTGACTTTC.

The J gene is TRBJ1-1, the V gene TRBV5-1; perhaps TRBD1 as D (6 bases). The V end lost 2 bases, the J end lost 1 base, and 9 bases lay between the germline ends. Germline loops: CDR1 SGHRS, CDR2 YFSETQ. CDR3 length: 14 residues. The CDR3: CASSFLQGNTEAFF. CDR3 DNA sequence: TGCGCCAGCAGCTTTCTACAGGGGAACACTGAAGCTTTCTTT.

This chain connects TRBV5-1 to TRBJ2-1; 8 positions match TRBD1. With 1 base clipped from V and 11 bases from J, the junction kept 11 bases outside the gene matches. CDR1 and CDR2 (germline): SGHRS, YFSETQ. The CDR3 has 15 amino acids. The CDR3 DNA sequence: TGCGCCAGCAGCTTGCTCGGTGAGACAGGGGATAAGCAGTTCTTC. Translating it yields CASSLLGETGDKQFF.

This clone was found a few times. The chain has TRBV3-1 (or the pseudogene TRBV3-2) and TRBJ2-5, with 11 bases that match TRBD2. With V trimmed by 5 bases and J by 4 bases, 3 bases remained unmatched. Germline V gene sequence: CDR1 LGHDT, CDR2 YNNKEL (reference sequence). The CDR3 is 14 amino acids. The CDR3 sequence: CASSSSGGLETQYF. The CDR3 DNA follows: TGTGCCAGCAGCTCTAGCGGGGGGCTAGAGACCCAGTACTTC.

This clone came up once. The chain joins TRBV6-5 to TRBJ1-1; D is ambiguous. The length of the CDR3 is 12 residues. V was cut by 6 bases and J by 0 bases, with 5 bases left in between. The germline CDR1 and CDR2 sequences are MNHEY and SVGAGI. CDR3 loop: CASRQLNTEAFF. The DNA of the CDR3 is TGTGCCAGCAGACAATTGAACACTGAAGCTTTCTTT.

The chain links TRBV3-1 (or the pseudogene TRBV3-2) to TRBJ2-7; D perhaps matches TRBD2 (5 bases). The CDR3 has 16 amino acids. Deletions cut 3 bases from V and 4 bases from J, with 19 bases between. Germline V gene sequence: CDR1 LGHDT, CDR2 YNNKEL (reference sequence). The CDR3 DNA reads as TGTGCCAGCAGCCACTATGGAGGCCTTCAAACTTACGAGCAGTACTTC. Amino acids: CASSHYGGLQTYEQYF.

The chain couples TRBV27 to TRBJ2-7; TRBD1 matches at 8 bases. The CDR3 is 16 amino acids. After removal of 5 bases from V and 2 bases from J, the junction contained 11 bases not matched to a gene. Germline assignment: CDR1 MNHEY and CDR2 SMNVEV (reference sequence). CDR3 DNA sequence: TGTGCCAGCAGTCCCCCCCGGACAGGGAGACCCTACGAGCAGTACTTC. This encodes CASSPPRTGRPYEQYF.

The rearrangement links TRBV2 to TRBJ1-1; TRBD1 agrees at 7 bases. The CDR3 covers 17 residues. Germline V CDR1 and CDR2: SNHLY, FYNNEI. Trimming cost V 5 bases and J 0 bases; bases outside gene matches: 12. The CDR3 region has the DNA TGTGCCAGCAGTCCTCCCAGGGCAACAGGGGTGAACACTGAAGCTTTCTTT. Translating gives CASSPPRATGVNTEAFF.

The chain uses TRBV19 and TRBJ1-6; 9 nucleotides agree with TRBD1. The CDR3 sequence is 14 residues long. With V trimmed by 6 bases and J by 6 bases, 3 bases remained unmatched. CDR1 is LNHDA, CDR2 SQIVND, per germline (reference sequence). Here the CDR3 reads CASRVDRGNSPLHF. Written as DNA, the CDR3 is TGTGCCAGTAGGGTGGACAGGGGTAATTCACCCCTCCACTTT.

CDR3 loop: CASSLDIGVEGYTF. The CDR3 DNA reads TGCGCCAGCAGCTTGGATATAGGGGTTGAAGGCTACACCTTC. The rearrangement links TRBV5-1 to TRBJ1-2; TRBD1 is a possible D gene (5 bases). This CDR3 comprises 14 residues. Trimming left V 0 bases short and J 8 bases short, with 14 bases between. In germline, CDR1 is SGHRS, CDR2 YFSETQ.

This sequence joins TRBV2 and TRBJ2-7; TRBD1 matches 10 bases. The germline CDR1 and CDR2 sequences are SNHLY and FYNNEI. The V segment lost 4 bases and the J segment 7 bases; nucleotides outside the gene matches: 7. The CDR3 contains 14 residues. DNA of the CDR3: TGTGCCAGCAGTGGTGGGACAGGGGTGAGGGAGCAGTACTTC. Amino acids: CASSGGTGVREQYF.

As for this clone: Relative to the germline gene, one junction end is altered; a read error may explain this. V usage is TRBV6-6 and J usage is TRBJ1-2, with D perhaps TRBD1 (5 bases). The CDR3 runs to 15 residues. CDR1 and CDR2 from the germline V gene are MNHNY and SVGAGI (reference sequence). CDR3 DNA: TGTGCCAGCAGTTATAACCCCTCCGCAGGGAATGGTTACACCTTC. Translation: CASSYNPSAGNGYTF.

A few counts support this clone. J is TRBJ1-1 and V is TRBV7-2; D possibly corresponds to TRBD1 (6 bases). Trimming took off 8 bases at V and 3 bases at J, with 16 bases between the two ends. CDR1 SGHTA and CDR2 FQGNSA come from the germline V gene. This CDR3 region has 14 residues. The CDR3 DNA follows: TGTGCCAGCCAACTGGACAGTCTTTACACTGAAGCTTTCTTT. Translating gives CASQLDSLYTEAFF.

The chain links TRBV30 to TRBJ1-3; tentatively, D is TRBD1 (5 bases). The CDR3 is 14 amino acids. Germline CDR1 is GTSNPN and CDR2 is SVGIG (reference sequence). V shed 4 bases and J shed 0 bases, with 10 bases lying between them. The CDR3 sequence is CAWTRQLSGNTIYF. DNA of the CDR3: TGTGCCTGGACAAGACAGCTCTCTGGAAACACCATATATTTT.

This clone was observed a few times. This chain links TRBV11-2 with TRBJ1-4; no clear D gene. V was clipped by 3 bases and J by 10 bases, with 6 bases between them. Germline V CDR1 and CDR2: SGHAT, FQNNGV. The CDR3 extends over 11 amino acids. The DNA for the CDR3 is TGTGCCAGCAGCTTGGCGGGAAAACTGTTTTTT. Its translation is CASSLAGKLFF.

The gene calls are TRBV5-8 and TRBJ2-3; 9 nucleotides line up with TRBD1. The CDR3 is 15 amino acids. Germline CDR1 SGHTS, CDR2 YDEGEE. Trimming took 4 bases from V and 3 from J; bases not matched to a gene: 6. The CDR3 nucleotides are TGTGCCAGCAGCGCCGGGACAGGGAAGACAGATACGCAGTATTTT. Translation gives CASSAGTGKTDTQYF.

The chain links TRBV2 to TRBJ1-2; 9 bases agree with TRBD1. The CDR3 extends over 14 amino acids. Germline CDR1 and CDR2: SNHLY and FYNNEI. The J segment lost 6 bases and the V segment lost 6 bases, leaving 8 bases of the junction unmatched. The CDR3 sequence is CASRVTGGKNGYTF. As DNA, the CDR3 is TGTGCCAGCAGGGTGACAGGGGGGAAAAATGGCTACACCTTC.

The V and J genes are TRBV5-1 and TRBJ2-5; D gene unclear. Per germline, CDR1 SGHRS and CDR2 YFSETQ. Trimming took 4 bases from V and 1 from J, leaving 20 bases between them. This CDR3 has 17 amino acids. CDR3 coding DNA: TGCGCCAGCAGCGTTGGTACTATGCGACCACCCCAAGAGACCCAGTACTTC. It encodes CASSVGTMRPPQETQYF.

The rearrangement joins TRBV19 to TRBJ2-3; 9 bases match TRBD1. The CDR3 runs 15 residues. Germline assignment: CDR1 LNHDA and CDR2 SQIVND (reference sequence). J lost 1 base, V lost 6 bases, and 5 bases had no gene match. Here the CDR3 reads CASSRDRDGTDTQYF. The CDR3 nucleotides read TGTGCCAGTAGCCGGGACAGGGACGGCACAGATACGCAGTATTTT.

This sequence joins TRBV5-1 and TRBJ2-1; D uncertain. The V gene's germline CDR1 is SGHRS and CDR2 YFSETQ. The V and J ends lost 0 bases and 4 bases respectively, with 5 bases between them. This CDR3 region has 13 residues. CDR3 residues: CASSLANYNEQFF. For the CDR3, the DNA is TGCGCCAGCAGCTTGGCAAATTACAATGAGCAGTTCTTC.

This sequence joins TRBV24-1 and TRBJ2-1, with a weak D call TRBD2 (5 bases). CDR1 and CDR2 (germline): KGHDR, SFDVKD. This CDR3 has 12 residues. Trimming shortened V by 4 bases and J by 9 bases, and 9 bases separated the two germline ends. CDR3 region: CATSEAAGEQFF. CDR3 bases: TGTGCCACCAGTGAGGCTGCGGGTGAGCAGTTCTTC.

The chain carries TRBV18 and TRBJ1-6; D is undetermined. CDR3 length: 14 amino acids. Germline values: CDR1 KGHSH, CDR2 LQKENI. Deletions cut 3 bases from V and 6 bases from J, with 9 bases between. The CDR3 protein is CASSPGGGNSPLHF. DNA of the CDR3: TGTGCCAGCTCACCCGGCGGAGGTAATTCACCCCTCCACTTT.

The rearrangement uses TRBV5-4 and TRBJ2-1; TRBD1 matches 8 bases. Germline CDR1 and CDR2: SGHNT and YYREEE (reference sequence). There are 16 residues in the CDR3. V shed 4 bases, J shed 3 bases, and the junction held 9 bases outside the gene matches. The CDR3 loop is CASSTRQGSDYNEQFF. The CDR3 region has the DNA TGTGCCAGCAGCACCCGACAGGGGTCGGACTACAATGAGCAGTTCTTC.

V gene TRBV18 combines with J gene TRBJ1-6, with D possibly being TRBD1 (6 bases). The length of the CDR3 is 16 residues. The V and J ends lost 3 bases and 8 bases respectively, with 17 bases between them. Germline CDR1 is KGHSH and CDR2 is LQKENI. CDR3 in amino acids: CASSPISQKGDSPLHF. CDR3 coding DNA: TGTGCCAGCTCACCCATTTCTCAGAAGGGGGATTCACCCCTCCACTTT.

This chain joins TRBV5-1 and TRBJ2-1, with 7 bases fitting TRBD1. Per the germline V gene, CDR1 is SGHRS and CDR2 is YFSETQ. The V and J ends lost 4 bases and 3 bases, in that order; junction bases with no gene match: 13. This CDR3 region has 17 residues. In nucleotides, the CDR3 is TGCGCCAGCAGCCTGAGAAGGGGGTCAGGGGGCTACAATGAGCAGTTCTTC. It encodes CASSLRRGSGGYNEQFF.

CDR3 loop: CASSQEGGRTWDTGELFF. In DNA, the CDR3 is TGCGCCAGCAGCCAAGAAGGGGGCCGGACTTGGGACACCGGGGAGCTGTTTTTT. This sequence joins TRBV4-1 and TRBJ2-2; 7 bases are shared with TRBD1. The germline V gene has CDR1 MGHRA and CDR2 YSYEKL. CDR3 length equals 18 residues. Trimming took 0 bases from V and 3 from J; bases not matched to a gene: 10.